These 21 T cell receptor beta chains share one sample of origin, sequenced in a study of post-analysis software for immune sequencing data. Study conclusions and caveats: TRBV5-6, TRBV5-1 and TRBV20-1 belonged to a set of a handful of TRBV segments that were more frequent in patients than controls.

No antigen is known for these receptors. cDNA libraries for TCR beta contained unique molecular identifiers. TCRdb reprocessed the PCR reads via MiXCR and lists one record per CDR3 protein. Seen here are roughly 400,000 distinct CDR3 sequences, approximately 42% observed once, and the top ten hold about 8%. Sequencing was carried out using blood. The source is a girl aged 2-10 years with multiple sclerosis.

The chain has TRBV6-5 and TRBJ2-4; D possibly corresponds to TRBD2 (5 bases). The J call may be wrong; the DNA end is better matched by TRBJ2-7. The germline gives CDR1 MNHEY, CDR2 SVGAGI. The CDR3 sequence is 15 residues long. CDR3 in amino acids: CASSISSGLRNEQYF. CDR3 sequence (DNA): TGTGCCAGCAGTATTTCGAGCGGACTTCGGAACGAGCAGTACTTC.

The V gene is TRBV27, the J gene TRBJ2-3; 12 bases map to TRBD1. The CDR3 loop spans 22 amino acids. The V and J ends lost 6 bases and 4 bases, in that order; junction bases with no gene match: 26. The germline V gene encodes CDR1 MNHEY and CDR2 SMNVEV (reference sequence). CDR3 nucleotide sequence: TGTGCCAGCAGCTCTACAACGCGCAGGGACAGGGGGCGTCGCAGTTACTCAGATACGCAGTATTTT. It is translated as CASSSTTRRDRGRRSYSDTQYF.

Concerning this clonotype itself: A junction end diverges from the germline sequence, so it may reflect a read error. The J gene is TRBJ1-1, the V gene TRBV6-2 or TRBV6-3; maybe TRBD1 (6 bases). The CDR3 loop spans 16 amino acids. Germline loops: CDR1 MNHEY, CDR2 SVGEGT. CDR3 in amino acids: CASSFAQGRGDTEAFF. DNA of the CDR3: TGTGCCAGCAGTTTCGCCCAGGGAAGAGGGGACACTGAGGCTTTCTTT.

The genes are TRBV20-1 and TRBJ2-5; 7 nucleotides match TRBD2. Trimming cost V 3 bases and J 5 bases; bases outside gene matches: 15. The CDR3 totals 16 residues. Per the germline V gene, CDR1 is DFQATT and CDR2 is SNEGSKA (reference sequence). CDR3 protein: CSASKAGVVPRETQYF. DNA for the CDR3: TGCAGTGCTAGTAAGGCGGGAGTCGTTCCTCGGGAGACCCAGTACTTC.

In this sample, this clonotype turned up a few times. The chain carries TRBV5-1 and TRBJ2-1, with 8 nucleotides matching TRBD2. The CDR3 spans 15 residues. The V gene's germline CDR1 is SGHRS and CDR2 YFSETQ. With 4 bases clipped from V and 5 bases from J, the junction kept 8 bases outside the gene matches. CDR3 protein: CASSRAGEVNNEQFF. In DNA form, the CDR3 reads TGCGCCAGCAGCCGAGCGGGAGAAGTCAACAATGAGCAGTTCTTC. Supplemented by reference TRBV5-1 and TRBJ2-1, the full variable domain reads KAGVTQTPRYLIKTRGQQVTLSCSPISGHRSVSWYQQTPGQGLQFLFEYFSETQRNKGNFPGRFSGRQFSNSRSEMNVSTLELGDSALYLCASSRAGEVNNEQFFGPGTRLTVL.

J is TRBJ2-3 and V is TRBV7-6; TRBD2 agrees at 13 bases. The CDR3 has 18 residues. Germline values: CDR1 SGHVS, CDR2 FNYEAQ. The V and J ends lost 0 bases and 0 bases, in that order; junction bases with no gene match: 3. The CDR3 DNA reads TGTGCCAGCAGCTTAGCGCCGACTAGCGGGAGGAGCACAGATACGCAGTATTTT. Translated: CASSLAPTSGRSTDTQYF.

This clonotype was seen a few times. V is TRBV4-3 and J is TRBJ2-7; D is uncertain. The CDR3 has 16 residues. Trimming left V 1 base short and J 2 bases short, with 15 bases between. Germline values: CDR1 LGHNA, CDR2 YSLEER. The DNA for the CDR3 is TGCGCCAGCAGCCAAGCTACTGGGTCGGGCGCCTACGAGCAGTACTTC. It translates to CASSQATGSGAYEQYF.

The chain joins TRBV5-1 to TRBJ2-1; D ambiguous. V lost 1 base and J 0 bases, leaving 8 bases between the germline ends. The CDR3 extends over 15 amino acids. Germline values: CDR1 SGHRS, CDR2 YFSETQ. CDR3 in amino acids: CASSLQHSSYNEQFF. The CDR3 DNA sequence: TGCGCCAGCAGCTTGCAACACAGCTCCTACAATGAGCAGTTCTTC.

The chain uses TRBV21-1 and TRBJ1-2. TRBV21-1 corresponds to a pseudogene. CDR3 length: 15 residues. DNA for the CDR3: TGTGCCGACCCCACTTCGGCAGCCTCTAACTATGGCTACACCTTC. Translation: CADPTSAASNYGYTF.

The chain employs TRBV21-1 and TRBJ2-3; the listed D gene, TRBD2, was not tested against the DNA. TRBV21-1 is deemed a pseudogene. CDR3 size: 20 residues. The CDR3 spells CASTRRGLAELSWVSDTQYF. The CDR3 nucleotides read TGTGCCAGCACCAGGAGGGGACTAGCGGAATTAAGTTGGGTATCAGATACGCAGTATTTT.

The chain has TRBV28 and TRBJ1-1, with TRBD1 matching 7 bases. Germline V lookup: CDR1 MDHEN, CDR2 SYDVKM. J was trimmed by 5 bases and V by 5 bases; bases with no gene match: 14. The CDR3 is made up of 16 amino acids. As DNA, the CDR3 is TGTGCCAGCAGTCTCTCCCGACAGGGAGGAGAGACTGAAGCTTTCTTT. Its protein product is CASSLSRQGGETEAFF.

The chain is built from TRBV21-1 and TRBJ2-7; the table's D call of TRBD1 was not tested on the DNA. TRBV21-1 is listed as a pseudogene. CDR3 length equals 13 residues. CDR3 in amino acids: CASSKGPTGIQYF. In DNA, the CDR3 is TGTGCCAGCAGCAAAGGACCGACAGGGATTCAGTACTTC.

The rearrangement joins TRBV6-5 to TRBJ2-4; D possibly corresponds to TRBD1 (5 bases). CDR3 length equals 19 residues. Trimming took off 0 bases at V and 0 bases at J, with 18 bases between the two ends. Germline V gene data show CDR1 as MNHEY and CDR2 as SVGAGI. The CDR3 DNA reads TGTGCCAGCAGTTACTCTGCAGGGATCCCTCTCTTAGCCAAAAACATTCAGTACTTC. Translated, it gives CASSYSAGIPLLAKNIQYF.

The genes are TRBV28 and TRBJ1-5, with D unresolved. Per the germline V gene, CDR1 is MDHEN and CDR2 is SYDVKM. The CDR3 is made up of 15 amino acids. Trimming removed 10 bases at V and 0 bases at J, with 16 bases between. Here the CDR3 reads CATRKSVNSNQPQHF. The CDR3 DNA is TGTGCCACCAGGAAATCTGTCAATAGCAATCAGCCCCAGCATTTT.

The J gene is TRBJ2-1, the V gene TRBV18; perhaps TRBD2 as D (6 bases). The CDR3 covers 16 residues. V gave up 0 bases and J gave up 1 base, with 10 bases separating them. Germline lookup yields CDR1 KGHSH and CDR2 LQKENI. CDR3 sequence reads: CASSPPASVSYNEQFF. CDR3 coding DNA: TGTGCCAGCTCACCACCGGCTAGCGTGTCCTACAATGAGCAGTTCTTC.

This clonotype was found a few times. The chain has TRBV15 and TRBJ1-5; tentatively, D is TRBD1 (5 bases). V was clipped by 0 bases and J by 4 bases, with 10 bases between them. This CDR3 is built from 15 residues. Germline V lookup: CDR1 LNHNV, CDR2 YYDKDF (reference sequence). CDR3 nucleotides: TGTGCCACCAGCAGAGATCGAGGGGAGAATCAGCCCCAGCATTTT. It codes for CATSRDRGENQPQHF. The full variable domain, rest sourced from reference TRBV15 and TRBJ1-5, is DAMVIQNPRYQVTQFGKPVTLSCSQTLNHNVMYWYQQKSSQAPKLLFHYYDKDFNNEADTPDNFQSRRPNTSFCFLDIRSPGLGDTAMYLCATSRDRGENQPQHFGDGTRLSIL.

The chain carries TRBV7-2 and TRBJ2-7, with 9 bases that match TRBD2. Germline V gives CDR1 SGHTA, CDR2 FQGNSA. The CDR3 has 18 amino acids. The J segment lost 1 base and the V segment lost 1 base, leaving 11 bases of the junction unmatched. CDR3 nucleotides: TGTGCCAGCAGCTTAGGAGTGGTGACTAGCGGATTTTCCTACGAGCAGTACTTC. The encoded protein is CASSLGVVTSGFSYEQYF.

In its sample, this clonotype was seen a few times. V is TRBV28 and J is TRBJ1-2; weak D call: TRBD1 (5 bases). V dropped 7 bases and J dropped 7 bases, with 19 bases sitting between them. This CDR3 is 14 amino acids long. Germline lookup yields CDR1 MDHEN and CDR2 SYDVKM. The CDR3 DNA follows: TGTGCCAGCACCCTACTAGGGGCCACTCCTGGCTACACCTTC. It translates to CASTLLGATPGYTF.

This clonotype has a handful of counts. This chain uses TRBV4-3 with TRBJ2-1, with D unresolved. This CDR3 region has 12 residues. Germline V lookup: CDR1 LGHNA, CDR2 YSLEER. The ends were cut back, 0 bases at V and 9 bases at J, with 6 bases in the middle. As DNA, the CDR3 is TGCGCCAGCAGCCAAGAATCTGGTGAGCAGTTCTTC. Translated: CASSQESGEQFF.

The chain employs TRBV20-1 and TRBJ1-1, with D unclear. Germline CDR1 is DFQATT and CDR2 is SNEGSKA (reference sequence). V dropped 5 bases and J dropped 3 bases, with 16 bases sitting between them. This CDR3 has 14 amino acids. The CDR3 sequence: CSAYVAGPDTEAFF. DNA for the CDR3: TGCAGTGCTTACGTTGCCGGGCCCGACACTGAAGCTTTCTTT.

CDR3 coding DNA: TGTGCCAGCAGCGCGGGACTAGCGGGAGACTACGAGCAGTACTTC. Protein sequence: CASSAGLAGDYEQYF. The chain recombines TRBV9 with TRBJ2-4, with 14 bases identical to TRBD2. The assigned J gene may be wrong: the sequence end matches TRBJ2-7 better. Germline V gene sequence: CDR1 SGDLS, CDR2 YYNGEE. This CDR3 comprises 15 residues.